This TCR beta chain appears in the sequencing data of a study of blood T cell repertoires in COVID-19. Deletions cut 0 bases from V and 0 bases from J, with 11 bases between. The CDR3 is 16 residues long. From germline, CDR1 is LGHNA and CDR2 YSLEER. Libraries were prepared by immunoSEQ multiplex PCR; TCRdb keeps only in-frame clonotypes and omits some of them. The data show 150,000 to 200,000 clones, 65% to 90% seen once. The rearrangement joins TRBV4-3 to TRBJ1-1; weak D call: TRBD1 (5 bases). The sequenced sample was peripheral blood. The TCR was taken from a human donor in a cohort sampled during active COVID-19. The CDR3 here is CASSQDQGGMNTEAFF. In nucleotides, the CDR3 is TGCGCCAGCAGCCAAGATCAGGGAGGGATGAACACTGAAGCTTTCTTT.